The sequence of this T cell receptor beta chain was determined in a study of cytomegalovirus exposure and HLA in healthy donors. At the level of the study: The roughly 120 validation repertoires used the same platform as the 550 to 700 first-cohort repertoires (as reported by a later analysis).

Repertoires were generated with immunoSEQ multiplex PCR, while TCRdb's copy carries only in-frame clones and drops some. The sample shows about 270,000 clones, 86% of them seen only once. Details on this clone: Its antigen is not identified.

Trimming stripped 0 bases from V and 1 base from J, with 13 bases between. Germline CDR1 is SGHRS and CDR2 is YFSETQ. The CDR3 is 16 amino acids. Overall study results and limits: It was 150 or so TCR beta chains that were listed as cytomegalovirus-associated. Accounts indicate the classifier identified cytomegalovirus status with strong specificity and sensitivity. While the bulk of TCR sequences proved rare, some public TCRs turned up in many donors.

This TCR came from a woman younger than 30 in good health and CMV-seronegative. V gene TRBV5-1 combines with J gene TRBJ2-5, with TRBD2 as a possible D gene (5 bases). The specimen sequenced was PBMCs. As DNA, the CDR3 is TGCGCCAGCAGCTTGGGGTATGGCGGACTCCAAGAGACCCAGTACTTC. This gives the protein CASSLGYGGLQETQYF.